The 20 T cell receptor beta chains in this list originate from one sample, sequenced in a study of T cell changes during pregnancy in multiple sclerosis. Libraries were prepared by immunoSEQ multiplex PCR; TCRdb keeps only in-frame clonotypes and omits some of them. The table records more than 80,000 clones, approximately 92% of them present only once. Source: peripheral blood, taken in the first trimester of pregnancy. The receptors were gathered from a female donor with multiple sclerosis, enrolled in a pregnancy study.

The rearrangement uses TRBV2 and TRBJ2-1; D may be TRBD2 (6 bases). Deletions cut 8 bases from V and 0 bases from J, with 14 bases between. Germline V lookup: CDR1 SNHLY, CDR2 FYNNEI. The CDR3 loop spans 15 amino acids. The CDR3 spells CASGAGLFSYNEQFF. The DNA of the CDR3 is TGTGCCAGCGGAGCGGGTCTGTTCTCCTACAATGAGCAGTTCTTC.

This chain links TRBV19 with TRBJ1-3; D gene unclear. Germline V gene sequence: CDR1 LNHDA, CDR2 SQIVND (reference sequence). Trimming pared 6 bases from V and 0 bases from J, leaving 3 bases between. This CDR3 spans 12 amino acids. The CDR3 DNA is TGTGCCAGTAGCCTCTCTGGAAACACCATATATTTT. It specifies CASSLSGNTIYF.

This clone has a handful of counts. The chain uses TRBV7-2 and TRBJ2-7; 15 nucleotides align to TRBD2. J lost 1 base, V lost 4 bases, and 5 bases had no gene match. The CDR3 contains 17 residues. Germline CDR1 and CDR2: SGHTA and FQGNSA. The CDR3 sequence is CASSSGLAGGPSYEQYF. The CDR3 nucleotides read TGTGCCAGCAGCTCCGGACTAGCGGGAGGGCCGTCCTACGAGCAGTACTTC.

The chain uses TRBV27 and TRBJ2-7; TRBD2 matches 13 bases. Per the germline V gene, CDR1 is MNHEY and CDR2 is SMNVEV (reference sequence). J lost 6 bases, V lost 6 bases, and 8 bases had no gene match. The CDR3 sequence is 15 residues long. This chain's CDR3 is CASRTGLAGVSEQYF. CDR3 sequence (DNA): TGTGCCAGCAGGACCGGACTAGCGGGAGTGTCCGAGCAGTACTTC.

This clone was recorded once. The V call is TRBV9, the J call TRBJ2-3; 10 positions agree with TRBD2. The trim removed 4 bases at V and 0 bases at J, leaving 5 bases unmatched. CDR1 is SGDLS, CDR2 YYNGEE, per germline. This CDR3 contains 16 residues. In DNA form, the CDR3 reads TGTGCCAGCAGCCCTAGAGCGGGAGGGAGCACAGATACGCAGTATTTT. This codes for CASSPRAGGSTDTQYF.

A note on this clone: It is unclear where the CDR3 begins or ends on the DNA, so no DNA is shown, and the CDR3 is as TCRdb lists it. CDR3 loop: CASSLAAVFFGNQPQHF. The genes are TRBV7-8 and TRBJ1-5. The CDR3 length equals 17 residues, ends included. The V gene's germline CDR1 is SGHVS and CDR2 FQNEAQ.

The chain links TRBV28 to TRBJ1-2, with TRBD1 as a possible D gene (6 bases). V was pared by 5 bases and J by 4 bases, with 20 bases between. The CDR3 consists of 16 residues. The germline V gene has CDR1 MDHEN and CDR2 SYDVKM. The chain's CDR3 is CASSLSDRTLLYGYTF. As DNA, the CDR3 is TGTGCCAGCAGTCTCTCCGACAGGACCCTACTCTATGGCTACACCTTC.

V and J are TRBV6-6 and TRBJ2-6; D gene unclear. This CDR3 is built from 13 residues. Germline V lookup: CDR1 MNHNY, CDR2 SVGAGI (reference sequence). Trimming shortened V by 6 bases and J by 4 bases, and 7 bases separated the two germline ends. CDR3 coding DNA: TGTGCCAGCAGGCTCAGGGGGGCCAACGTCCTGACTTTC. It is translated as CASRLRGANVLTF.

CDR3 residues: CASSKGASGYTF. CDR3 nucleotides: TGTGCCAGCAGTAAGGGGGCGTCTGGCTACACCTTC. The rearrangement links TRBV6-5 to TRBJ1-2; the match to TRBD1 covers 7 bases. Germline V lookup: CDR1 MNHEY, CDR2 SVGAGI. The trim removed 5 bases at V and 7 bases at J, leaving 4 bases unmatched. The CDR3 sequence is 12 residues long.

The V and J genes are TRBV4-1 and TRBJ2-3; 9 nucleotides align to TRBD2. The length of the CDR3 is 15 residues. J lost 4 bases, V lost 2 bases, and 4 bases had no gene match. Germline V gene sequence: CDR1 MGHRA, CDR2 YSYEKL. The CDR3 sequence is CASSQLPSGADTQYF. Here the CDR3 DNA reads TGCGCCAGCAGCCAATTGCCTAGCGGGGCAGATACGCAGTATTTT.

The chain joins TRBV7-2 to TRBJ1-1; D may be TRBD1 (5 bases). This CDR3 has 15 residues. The V gene's germline CDR1 is SGHTA and CDR2 FQGNSA. With 5 bases removed from V and 1 base from J, the gap between germline ends came to 14 bases. The CDR3 region has the DNA TGTGCCAGCAGCGCCCGGGAGGGGACGAACACTGAAGCTTTCTTT. Residues: CASSAREGTNTEAFF.

Notes on this clone: Germline is not matched at one junction end, which may reflect a read error. V usage is TRBV28 and J usage is TRBJ2-5; 8 bases are shared with TRBD2. The CDR3 has 12 residues. Germline CDR1 MDHEN, CDR2 SYDVKM. The CDR3: CASSLRTSIPDF. For the CDR3, the DNA is TGTGCCAGCAGTTTGCGGACTAGCATACCAGACTTC.

This clone was picked up a small number of times. CDR3 residues: CASRGDRGNQPQHF. CDR3 coding DNA: TGTGCCAGTAGGGGGGACAGGGGTAATCAGCCCCAGCATTTT. The chain is built from TRBV19 and TRBJ1-5; 10 nucleotides line up with TRBD1. With 6 bases clipped from V and 4 bases from J, the junction kept 3 bases outside the gene matches. The CDR3 sequence is 14 residues long. Germline values: CDR1 LNHDA, CDR2 SQIVND (reference sequence). Drawing the rest from reference TRBV19 and TRBJ1-5, the complete variable domain is DGGITQSPKYLFRKEGQNVTLSCEQNLNHDAMYWYRQDPGQGLRLIYYSQIVNDFQKGDIAEGYSVSREKKESFPLTVTSAQKNPTAFYLCASRGDRGNQPQHFGDGTRLSIL.

V is TRBV7-2 and J is TRBJ1-2, with TRBD1 matching over 7 bases. The length of the CDR3 is 14 residues. Germline lookup yields CDR1 SGHTA and CDR2 FQGNSA. The ends lost 3 bases at V and 2 bases at J; junction bases unmatched: 3. The CDR3 bases are TGTGCCAGCAGCTTGAGGGGGCGAAACTATGGCTACACCTTC. It codes for CASSLRGRNYGYTF.

The chain combines TRBV5-4 with TRBJ2-6, with TRBD1 matching 8 bases. The germline V gene has CDR1 SGHNT and CDR2 YYREEE (reference sequence). The CDR3 has 17 amino acids. Trimming took 3 bases from V and 0 from J; bases not matched to a gene: 5. The CDR3 region has the DNA TGTGCCAGCAGCTCAGGGGGCTGGAGCTCTGGGGCCAACGTCCTGACTTTC. This codes for CASSSGGWSSGANVLTF.

The chain is built from TRBV7-9 and TRBJ2-7; 8 bases are a match to TRBD2. The CDR3 is made up of 16 amino acids. Per the germline V gene, CDR1 is SEHNR and CDR2 is FQNEAQ (reference sequence). V lost 0 bases, J lost 3 bases, and 7 bases stayed unmatched. CDR3: CASSLAGAGDSYEQYF. The CDR3 coding sequence is TGTGCCAGCAGCTTAGCCGGAGCGGGGGATAGCTACGAGCAGTACTTC.

The rearrangement uses TRBV30 and TRBJ1-2; 7 bases are shared with TRBD1. V shed 1 base, J shed 2 bases, and the junction held 4 bases outside the gene matches. The CDR3 totals 14 residues. The germline CDR1 and CDR2 sequences are GTSNPN and SVGIG (reference sequence). CDR3 nucleotides: TGTGCCTGGAGTGGGGGACAGTCCAACTATGGCTACACCTTC. Residues: CAWSGGQSNYGYTF. The whole variable domain, remainder taken from reference TRBV30 and TRBJ1-2, is SQTIHQWPATLVQPVGSPLSLECTVEGTSNPNLYWYRQAAGRGLQLLFYSVGIGQISSEVPQNLSASRPQDRQFILSSKKLLLSDSGFYLCAWSGGQSNYGYTFGSGTRLTVV.

This rearrangement joins TRBV5-6 to TRBJ2-1; D remains unclear. CDR1 is SGHDT, CDR2 YYEEEE, per germline. V was cut by 3 bases and J by 4 bases, with 14 bases left in between. This CDR3 has 15 amino acids. The CDR3 DNA sequence: TGTGCCAGCAGCTCTCAACATCTTTTATACAATGAGCAGTTCTTC. Its protein is CASSSQHLLYNEQFF.

The chain couples TRBV5-1 to TRBJ1-2; tentative D call: TRBD1 (5 bases). The germline V gene has CDR1 SGHRS and CDR2 YFSETQ. The CDR3 covers 14 residues. The germline V and J ends were trimmed by 0 bases and 4 bases, with 10 bases remaining between them. The CDR3 nucleotides are TGCGCCAGCAGCTTGGGACAGTCGAGCTATGGCTACACCTTC. Protein: CASSLGQSSYGYTF.

The rearrangement links TRBV2 to TRBJ2-7, with 8 bases fitting TRBD1. Germline V lookup: CDR1 SNHLY, CDR2 FYNNEI. V dropped 1 base and J dropped 2; count of bases not matched to a gene: 4. The CDR3 has 15 residues. CDR3 sequence (DNA): TGTGCCAGCAGTGAAGGACAGGGGAACCCCTACGAGCAGTACTTC. It is translated as CASSEGQGNPYEQYF.